This T cell receptor beta chain comes out of a study of shared clonotypes between healthy human individuals. In the naive CD8 group, cells lacked CD45RO and were positively selected for CCR7, so terminally differentiated effector memory CD45RA+ cells were left out. Donors comprised healthy HIV-negative adults lacking recent acute infections or vaccinations. Worth noting for this clone: The antigen is not known.

Generated by immunoSEQ multiplex PCR, the TCRdb table keeps only in-frame clones and is missing some. This table holds about 2.1 million clones, about 94% found once. The germline V gene has CDR1 SGHVS and CDR2 FQNEAQ. The CDR3 is 16 amino acids. V was pared by 4 bases and J by 10 bases, with 10 bases of the junction left unmatched. Regarding the study as a whole: Generally, naive subsets (rather than memory subsets) showed larger estimated richness. What limited the represented genetic and exposure-history diversity was the small number of donors. Generation probabilities were higher for clonotypes shared across all four sorted-subset donors than for unshared ones.

This receptor was identified in a man aged 18-30 years in good health. Some clones in this sample may be carry-over from other donors' samples. The sample taken for sequencing was naive CD8+ T cells from PBMCs. The chain is built from TRBV7-8 and TRBJ2-1, with TRBD2 matching 13 bases. The CDR3 DNA reads as TGTGCCAGCAGCTCGGGACTAGCGGGAACTCAAAGGGAGCAGTTCTTC. It is translated as CASSSGLAGTQREQFF.